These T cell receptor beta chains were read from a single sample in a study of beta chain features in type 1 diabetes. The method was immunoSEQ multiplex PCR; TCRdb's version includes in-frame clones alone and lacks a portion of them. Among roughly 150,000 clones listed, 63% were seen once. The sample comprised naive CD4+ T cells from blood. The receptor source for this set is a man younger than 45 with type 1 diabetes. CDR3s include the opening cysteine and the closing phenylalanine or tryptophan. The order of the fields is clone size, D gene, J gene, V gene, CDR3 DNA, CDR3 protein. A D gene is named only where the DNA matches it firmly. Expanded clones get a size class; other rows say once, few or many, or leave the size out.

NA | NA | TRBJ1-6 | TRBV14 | TGTGCCAGCAGCCAGCAAAGCTTTTATAATTCACCCCTCCACTTT | CASSQQSFYNSPLHF
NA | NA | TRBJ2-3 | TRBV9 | TGTGCCAGCAGCGGACGGCAGGGAAGGGGCACAGATACGCAGTATTTT | CASSGRQGRGTDTQYF
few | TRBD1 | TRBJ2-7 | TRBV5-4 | TGTGCCAGCAGTATGAGGGACAGGGATCTGTACGAGCAGTACTTC | CASSMRDRDLYEQYF
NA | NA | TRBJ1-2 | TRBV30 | TGTGCCTGGAGCTCCGGGACAAGCAACTATGGCTACACCTTC | CAWSSGTSNYGYTF
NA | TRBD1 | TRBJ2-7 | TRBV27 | TGTGCCAGCAGTACCGACAGGGTTTTGTACTTC | CASSTDRVLYF
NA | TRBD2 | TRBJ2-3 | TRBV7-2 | TGTGCCAGCAGCTCGGGACTAGCGGGGGCAGATACGCAGTATTTT | CASSSGLAGADTQYF
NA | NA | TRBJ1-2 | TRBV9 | TGTGCCAGCAGCGTAGATGGAGACTATGGCTACACCTTC | CASSVDGDYGYTF
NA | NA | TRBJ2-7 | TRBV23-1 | TGCGCCAGCAAATACAGCGAGCAGTACTTC | CASKYSEQYF
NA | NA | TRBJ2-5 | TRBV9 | TGTGCCAGCAGCGTAGCTGGGGCTTCAGAGACCCAGTACTTC | CASSVAGASETQYF
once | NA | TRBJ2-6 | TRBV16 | TGTGCCAGCAGCATCGCTGGCACGGGGGCCAACGTCCTGACTTTC | CASSIAGTGANVLTF
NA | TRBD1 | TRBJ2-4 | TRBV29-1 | TGCAGCGTTCACAGGGGAAACATTCAGTACTTC | CSVHRGNIQYF
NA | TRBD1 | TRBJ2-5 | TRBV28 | TGTGCCAGCACAACACCCGGGACAGGGAATGGCGAGACCCAGTACTTC | CASTTPGTGNGETQYF
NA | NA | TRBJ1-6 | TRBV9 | TGTGCCAGCAAAGCGGGGGATAATTCACCCCTCCACTTT | CASKAGDNSPLHF
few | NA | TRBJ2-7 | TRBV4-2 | TGTGCCAGCAGCCACACCGGACAGGGAGGGTCCTACGAGCAGTACTTC | CASSHTGQGGSYEQYF
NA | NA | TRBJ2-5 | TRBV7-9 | TGTGCCAGCAGCTTATCCGGGGAGCAGACCCAGTACTTC | CASSLSGEQTQYF
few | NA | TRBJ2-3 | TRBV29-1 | TGCAGCGTACAAGCGTCCGGGGCAGATACGCAGTATTTT | CSVQASGADTQYF
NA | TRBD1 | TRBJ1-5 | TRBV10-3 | TGTGCCATCAGTGAGTCCGGGCAGGGGGATCAGCCCCAGCATTTT | CAISESGQGDQPQHF
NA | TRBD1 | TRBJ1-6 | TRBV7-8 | TGTGCCAGCAGCCCTCGACAGGGGGCCTCCTATAATTCACCCCTCCACTTT | CASSPRQGASYNSPLHF
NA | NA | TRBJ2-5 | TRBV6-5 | TGTGCCAGCAGTTACTCTGGCAGCCAAGAGACCCAGTACTTC | CASSYSGSQETQYF
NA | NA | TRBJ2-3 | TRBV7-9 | TGTGCCAGCAGCTTGGGGCAGACTAGCACAGATACGCAGTATTTT | CASSLGQTSTDTQYF
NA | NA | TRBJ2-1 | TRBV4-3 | TGCGCCAGCAGCCAAGAAAGCGGAAATGAGCAGTTCTTC | CASSQESGNEQFF
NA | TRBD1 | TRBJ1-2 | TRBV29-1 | TGCAGCGTCCTGCGACCGGGACAGCCTAACTATGGCTACACCTTC | CSVLRPGQPNYGYTF
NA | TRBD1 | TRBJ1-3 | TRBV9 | TGTGCCAGCAGCCCCGGACAGGAGCGTAACACCATATATTTT | CASSPGQERNTIYF
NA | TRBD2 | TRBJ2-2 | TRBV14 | TGTGCCAGCAGCCAATTGACGGGAGGTCGGGCCGGGGAGCTGTTTTTT | CASSQLTGGRAGELFF
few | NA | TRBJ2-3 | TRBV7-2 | TGTGCCAGCAGCTTAGCTCGGAGCGCAGATACGCAGTATTTT | CASSLARSADTQYF
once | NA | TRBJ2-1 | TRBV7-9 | TGTGCCAGCAGCGGAGCCGTCTCCAGCTCCTACAATGAGCAGTTCTTC | CASSGAVSSSYNEQFF
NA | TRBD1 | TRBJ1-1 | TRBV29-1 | TGCAGCGCGACAGGGGCCGCGAACACTGAAGCTTTCTTT | CSATGAANTEAFF
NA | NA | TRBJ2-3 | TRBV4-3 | TGCGCCAGCAGCCAACAATCAGATACGCAGTATTTT | CASSQQSDTQYF
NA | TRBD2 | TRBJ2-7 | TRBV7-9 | TGTGCCAGCAGCCCCAGCGGGGTTTACGAGCAGTACTTC | CASSPSGVYEQYF
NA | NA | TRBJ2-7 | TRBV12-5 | TGTGCTAGTGGTTCCCTACTTAAACCGGGACATTACGAGCAGTACTTC | CASGSLLKPGHYEQYF
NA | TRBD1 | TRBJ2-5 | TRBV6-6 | TGTGCCAGCAGTCTCACCGGGACAGGGGACGAGACCCAGTACTTC | CASSLTGTGDETQYF
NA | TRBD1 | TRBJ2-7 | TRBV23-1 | TGCGCCAGCAGTCAATCGAAGAGGTCAGGGGGTGAGCAGTACTTC | CASSQSKRSGGEQYF
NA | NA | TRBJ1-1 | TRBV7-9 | TGTGCCAGCAGCCCCAGGGACTTAGGCACTGAAGCTTTCTTT | CASSPRDLGTEAFF
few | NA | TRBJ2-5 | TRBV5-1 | TGCGCCAGCAGCGGCGGGGACGAAGAGACCCAGTACTTC | CASSGGDEETQYF
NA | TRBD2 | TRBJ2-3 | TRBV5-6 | TGTGCCAGCAGCTTGGGACTAGCGGGGGGGCATGGCACAGATACGCAGTATTTT | CASSLGLAGGHGTDTQYF
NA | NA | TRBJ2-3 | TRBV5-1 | TGCGCCAGCAGCTTGACTACGGGTGGGGCAGGCACAGATACGCAGTATTTT | CASSLTTGGAGTDTQYF
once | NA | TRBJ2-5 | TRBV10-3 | TGTGCCATCAGAGGGCCAAACCAAGAGACCCAGTACTTC | CAIRGPNQETQYF
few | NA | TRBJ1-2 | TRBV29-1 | TGCAGCGTTGAAGCCTACTACAGGAACGGCTACACCTTC | CSVEAYYRNGYTF
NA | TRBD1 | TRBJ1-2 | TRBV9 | TGTGCCAGCAGCGTTAGACTGACAGGGGCGGATGGCTACACCTTC | CASSVRLTGADGYTF
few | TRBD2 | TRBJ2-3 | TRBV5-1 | TGCGCCAGCACCCCGCCGGAGCGGGGTGTAGATACGCAGTATTTT | CASTPPERGVDTQYF
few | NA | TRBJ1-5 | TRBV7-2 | TGTGCCAGCAGCCCATCGAGGGGAAGTCAGCCCCAGCATTTT | CASSPSRGSQPQHF
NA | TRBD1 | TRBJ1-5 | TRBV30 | TGTGCCTGGAGTACGACAGGGCCGGATCAGCCCCAGCATTTT | CAWSTTGPDQPQHF
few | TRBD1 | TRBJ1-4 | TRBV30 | TGTGCCTGGAGCGAAGGGACAGGGAACGAAAAACTGTTTTTT | CAWSEGTGNEKLFF
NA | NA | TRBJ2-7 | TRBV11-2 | TGTGCCAGTATGGGGGAGACCTACGAGCAGTACTTC | CASMGETYEQYF
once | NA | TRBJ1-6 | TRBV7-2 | TGTGCCAGCAGCTTAGTGATATTTAGGGACTCACCCCTCCACTTT | CASSLVIFRDSPLHF
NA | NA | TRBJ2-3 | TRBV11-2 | TGTGCCAGCAGCTTGGGTGTAGGCCCAGATACGCAGTATTTT | CASSLGVGPDTQYF
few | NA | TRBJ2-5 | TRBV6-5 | TGTGCCAGCAGTCGGGGGGCCGAGACCCAGTACTTC | CASSRGAETQYF
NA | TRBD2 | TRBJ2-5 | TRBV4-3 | TGCGCCAGCAGCGAACGACTAGCGGGGCTGCAAGAGACCCAGTACTTC | CASSERLAGLQETQYF
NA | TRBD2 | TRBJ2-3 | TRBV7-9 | TGTGCCAGCAGCCCCGGACTAGCGGGGGGCACAGATACGCAGTATTTT | CASSPGLAGGTDTQYF
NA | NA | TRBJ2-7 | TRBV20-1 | TGCAGTGCCCCCTCCTACGAGCAGTACTTC | CSAPSYEQYF